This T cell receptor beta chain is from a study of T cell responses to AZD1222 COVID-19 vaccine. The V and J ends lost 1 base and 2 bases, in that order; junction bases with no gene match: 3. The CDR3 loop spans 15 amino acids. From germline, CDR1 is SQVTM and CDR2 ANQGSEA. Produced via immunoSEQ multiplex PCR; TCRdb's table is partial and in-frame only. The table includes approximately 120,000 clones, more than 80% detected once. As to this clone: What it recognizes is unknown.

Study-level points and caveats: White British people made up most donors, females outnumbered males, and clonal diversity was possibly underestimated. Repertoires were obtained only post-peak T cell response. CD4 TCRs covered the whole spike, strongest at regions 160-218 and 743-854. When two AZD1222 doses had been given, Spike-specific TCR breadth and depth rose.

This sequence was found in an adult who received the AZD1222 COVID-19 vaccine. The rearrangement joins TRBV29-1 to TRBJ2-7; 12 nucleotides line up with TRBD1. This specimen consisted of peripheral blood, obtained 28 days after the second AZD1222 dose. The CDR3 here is CSVEVGTGGPYEQYF. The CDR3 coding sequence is TGCAGCGTTGAAGTGGGGACAGGGGGCCCCTACGAGCAGTACTTC.